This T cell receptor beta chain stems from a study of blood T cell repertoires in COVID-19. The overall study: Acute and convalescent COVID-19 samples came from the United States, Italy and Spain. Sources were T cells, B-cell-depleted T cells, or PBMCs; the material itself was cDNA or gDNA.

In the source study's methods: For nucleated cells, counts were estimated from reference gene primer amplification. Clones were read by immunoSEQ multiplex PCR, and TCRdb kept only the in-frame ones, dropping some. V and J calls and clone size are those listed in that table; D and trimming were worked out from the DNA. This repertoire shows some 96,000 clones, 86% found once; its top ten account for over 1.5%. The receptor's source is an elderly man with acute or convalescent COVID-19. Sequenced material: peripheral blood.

The DNA of the CDR3 is TGTGCCAGCAGCGTAAGGGAGCGGGAGGTACTAAAACTCTCCTACAATGAGCAGTTCTTC. As protein: CASSVREREVLKLSYNEQFF. This chain uses TRBV9 with TRBJ2-1, with TRBD2 identical over 9 bases. This CDR3 contains 20 residues. CDR1 and CDR2 (germline): SGDLS, YYNGEE. V lost 1 base, J lost 0 bases, and 14 bases stayed unmatched. Combining the CDR3 with reference TRBV9 and TRBJ2-1 gives the whole variable domain DSGVTQTPKHLITATGQRVTLRCSPRSGDLSVYWYQQSLDQGLQFLIQYYNGEERAKGNILERFSAQQFPDLHSELNLSSLELGDSALYFCASSVREREVLKLSYNEQFFGPGTRLTVL.